This TCR beta chain emerged from a study of blood T cell repertoires in COVID-19. Germline V lookup: CDR1 SQVTM, CDR2 ANQGSEA. V lost 6 bases and J lost 14; bases outside the gene matches: 1. The CDR3 totals 9 residues. TCRdb's copy holds only in-frame clones and misses some; the assay was immunoSEQ multiplex PCR. The repertoire has 170,000 or so clones, roughly 80% of them found once; the top ten carry approximately 8%. The rearrangement links TRBV29-1 to TRBJ2-4; TRBD1 matches 10 bases. This TCR derives from a woman aged 70 to 79 with COVID-19, enrolled during active disease. Sequenced material: peripheral blood. CDR3 DNA: TGCAGCGTGGGGACAGGGGAGTACTTC. This sequence encodes CSVGTGEYF.